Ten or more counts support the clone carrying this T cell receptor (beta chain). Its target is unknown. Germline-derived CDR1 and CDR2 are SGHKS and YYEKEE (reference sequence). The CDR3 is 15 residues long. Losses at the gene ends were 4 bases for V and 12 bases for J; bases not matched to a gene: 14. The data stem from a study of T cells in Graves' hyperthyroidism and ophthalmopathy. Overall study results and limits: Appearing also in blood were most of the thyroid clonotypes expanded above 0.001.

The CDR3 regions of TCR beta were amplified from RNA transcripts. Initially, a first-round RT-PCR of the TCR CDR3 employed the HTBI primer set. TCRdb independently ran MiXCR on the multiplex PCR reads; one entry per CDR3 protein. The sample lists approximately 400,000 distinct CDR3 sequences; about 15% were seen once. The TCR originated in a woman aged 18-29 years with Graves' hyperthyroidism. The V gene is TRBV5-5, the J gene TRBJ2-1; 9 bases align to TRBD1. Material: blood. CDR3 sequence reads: CASSLPGTGLIGQFF. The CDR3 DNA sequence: TGTGCCAGCAGCCTCCCGGGGACAGGGCTTATTGGGCAGTTCTTC.